The entry below describes one TCR beta chain. The table came from immunoSEQ multiplex PCR; TCRdb's copy has only in-frame clones and leaves some out. The repertoire consists of a few hundred thousand clones, with around 90% occurring once and the leading ten covering roughly 1.2%. CDR3 length equals 15 residues. Trimming pared 3 bases from V and 0 bases from J, leaving 10 bases between. CDR1 MRHNA and CDR2 SNTAGT come from the germline V gene. The record originates from a study of blood T cell repertoires in COVID-19. Looking at the study overall: The origin of the acute and convalescent COVID-19 samples was the United States, Italy and Spain. The analysed material was cDNA or gDNA that came from T cells, B-cell-depleted T cells, or PBMCs.

Specimen: peripheral blood. The receptor was derived from a middle-aged man with acute or convalescent COVID-19. The genes are TRBV6-4 and TRBJ2-3, with a tentative D call TRBD1 (8 bases). The CDR3 bases are TGTGCCAGCAGTGAACAGGGGGGGAGCACAGATACGCAGTATTTT. It specifies CASSEQGGSTDTQYF.